Below, 30 T cell receptor beta chains from the same sample are listed, as sequenced in a study of cytomegalovirus exposure and HLA in healthy donors (dated 2017 in TCRdb). The receptor library was made with the immunoSEQ multiplex PCR assay. For the multiplex PCR, a mixture combining 60 forward primers for TCR Vbeta segments and 13 reverse primers for TCR Jbeta segments was used. What TCRdb holds here is the immuneACCESS table cut down to in-frame rearrangements. Part of the clones is not present; checked against another copy, under half of the missing clones reflect an unresolved V gene, and the others are unexplained. The sample has around 140,000 clones on record, about four fifths of them singletons. Clones ranked in the top ten supply 0.9% to 1.2% of the sample. Sequenced input: PBMCs. The receptors were gathered from a male donor in good health and CMV-seronegative.

J is TRBJ1-4 and V is TRBV5-1; the D gene is possibly TRBD1 (5 bases). This CDR3 spans 14 amino acids. Between the trimmed V and J ends, which lost 4 bases and 0 bases, there was a span of 7 bases. Germline-derived CDR1 and CDR2 are SGHRS and YFSETQ. The CDR3 nucleotides are TGCGCCAGCAGCCCGACAGCAACTAATGAAAAACTGTTTTTT. Encoded protein: CASSPTATNEKLFF.

V is TRBV5-1 and J is TRBJ1-2; 9 bases agree with TRBD1. This CDR3 has 14 amino acids. Trimming removed 4 bases from V and 5 bases from J; junction bases left unmatched: 6. Looked up from germline, CDR1 is SGHRS and CDR2 is YFSETQ. CDR3 DNA sequence: TGCGCCAGCAGCACCGGGACAGGGATTTATGGCTACACCTTC. This encodes CASSTGTGIYGYTF.

The genes are TRBV5-1 and TRBJ2-4, with 9 bases that match TRBD1. Germline V gives CDR1 SGHRS, CDR2 YFSETQ. Trimming removed 3 bases from V and 7 bases from J; junction bases left unmatched: 2. This CDR3 is 13 amino acids long. As DNA, the CDR3 is TGCGCCAGCAGCTCCGGGACAGGGAACATTCAGTACTTC. Its translation: CASSSGTGNIQYF.

The chain employs TRBV10-2 and TRBJ2-7; D is unclear. This CDR3 contains 14 residues. The germline V gene has CDR1 WSHSY and CDR2 SAAADI. Trimming stripped 8 bases from V and 0 bases from J, with 14 bases between. The CDR3 sequence: CASHTTSGSYEQYF. The CDR3 DNA sequence: TGCGCCAGCCATACGACATCAGGCTCCTACGAGCAGTACTTC.

The chain combines TRBV5-4 with TRBJ1-2, with a possible D match to TRBD1 (5 bases). With 2 bases removed from V and 9 bases from J, the gap between germline ends came to 20 bases. The CDR3 is made up of 15 amino acids. Germline-derived CDR1 and CDR2 are SGHNT and YYREEE (reference sequence). The CDR3 coding sequence is TGTGCCAGCAGCTTAGGTGGAGGGACCGGGTATCGCTACACCTTC. Its translation is CASSLGGGTGYRYTF.

V usage is TRBV6-1 and J usage is TRBJ2-2; D might be TRBD2 (7 bases). Germline CDR1 reads MNHNS; CDR2 reads SASEGT. This CDR3 has 15 residues. Trimming shortened V by 7 bases and J by 5 bases, and 17 bases separated the two germline ends. The CDR3 nucleotides are TGTGCCAGCACCCAGAGGGGGGGGTGGACCGGGGAGCTGTTTTTT. It encodes CASTQRGGWTGELFF.

A single count supports this clone. This chain uses TRBV18 with TRBJ2-3; 10 bases are a match to TRBD1. The CDR3 extends over 14 amino acids. V trimming: 3 bases; J trimming: 7 bases; junction bases outside the gene matches: 4. Looked up from germline, CDR1 is KGHSH and CDR2 is LQKENI. For the CDR3, the DNA is TGTGCCAGCTCACCGGGACAGGGGCACAATACGCAGTATTTT. This codes for CASSPGQGHNTQYF. Full variable domain (remainder filled in from reference TRBV18 and TRBJ2-3): NAGVMQNPRHLVRRRGQEARLRCSPMKGHSHVYWYRQLPEEGLKFMVYLQKENIIDESGMPKERFSAEFPKEGPSILRIQQVVRGDSAAYFCASSPGQGHNTQYFGPGTRLTVL.

The gene calls are TRBV25-1 and TRBJ2-7; TRBD1 aligns across 10 bases. V lost 0 bases, J lost 1 base, and 9 bases stayed unmatched. The CDR3 is made up of 18 amino acids. Germline CDR1 reads MGHDK; CDR2 reads SYGVNS. Here the CDR3 DNA reads TGTGCCAGCAGTGAATATCGAAAGAGGACAGGGGGTTCCTACGAGCAGTACTTC. Its translation: CASSEYRKRTGGSYEQYF.

This clone was observed a handful of times. This sequence joins TRBV7-9 and TRBJ2-3; perhaps TRBD1 as D (6 bases). Germline V lookup: CDR1 SEHNR, CDR2 FQNEAQ (reference sequence). The CDR3 has 13 amino acids. Trimming left V 9 bases short and J 0 bases short, with 10 bases between. The CDR3 nucleotides read TGTGCCAGAGATGACAGGAGCACAGATACGCAGTATTTT. It codes for CARDDRSTDTQYF.

The rearrangement links TRBV18 to TRBJ1-4; 8 nucleotides align to TRBD1. J gave up 8 bases and V 3 bases, and 5 bases lay outside the gene matches. Germline V lookup: CDR1 KGHSH, CDR2 LQKENI. The length of the CDR3 is 14 residues. The CDR3, as DNA: TGTGCCAGCTCACCCGGACAGGGTGGGGAAAAACTGTTTTTT. Amino acid sequence: CASSPGQGGEKLFF.

The J gene is TRBJ2-3, the V gene TRBV15; 11 bases align to TRBD1. This CDR3 comprises 15 residues. Germline-derived CDR1 and CDR2 are LNHNV and YYDKDF (reference sequence). Trimming took 3 bases from V and 4 from J; bases not matched to a gene: 3. For the CDR3, the DNA is TGTGCCACCAGCAGGGGACAGGGGGATGCAGATACGCAGTATTTT. This sequence encodes CATSRGQGDADTQYF.

The rearrangement joins TRBV15 to TRBJ2-6, with D perhaps matching TRBD1 (6 bases). This CDR3 is 17 amino acids long. CDR1 LNHNV and CDR2 YYDKDF come from the germline V gene (reference sequence). Trimming took 0 bases from V and 4 from J, leaving 13 bases between them. Here the CDR3 reads CATSREIQGAGANVLTF. For the CDR3, the DNA is TGTGCCACCAGCAGAGAGATACAGGGTGCCGGGGCCAACGTCCTGACTTTC.

This rearrangement joins TRBV5-4 to TRBJ1-1; the match to TRBD1 covers 8 bases. The CDR3 is made up of 15 amino acids. The germline CDR1 and CDR2 sequences are SGHNT and YYREEE (reference sequence). J gave up 5 bases and V 3 bases, and 9 bases lay outside the gene matches. In DNA form, the CDR3 reads TGTGCCAGCAGCTGGCCGACAGGGGTGGGTACTGAAGCTTTCTTT. Its translation is CASSWPTGVGTEAFF.

This chain joins TRBV6-5 and TRBJ2-7; 7 nucleotides line up with TRBD1. This CDR3 is 15 amino acids long. Germline CDR1 and CDR2: MNHEY and SVGAGI. Germline trimming cut 5 bases from V and 2 bases from J; bases unmatched to any gene: 9. The CDR3, as DNA: TGTGCCAGCAGTCCAGCCTCAGGGGGAGCCTACGAGCAGTACTTC. Translation gives CASSPASGGAYEQYF.

The chain links TRBV14 to TRBJ2-3; D ambiguous. The germline gives CDR1 SGHDN, CDR2 FVKESK. Between the trimmed V and J ends, which lost 0 bases and 6 bases, there was a span of 10 bases. This CDR3 spans 14 amino acids. The chain's CDR3 is CASSQERPRDTQYF. The CDR3 bases are TGTGCCAGCAGCCAAGAAAGGCCCAGGGATACGCAGTATTTT.

The V and J genes are TRBV11-2 and TRBJ2-2; 9 positions agree with TRBD1. Looked up from germline, CDR1 is SGHAT and CDR2 is FQNNGV. This CDR3 region has 15 residues. J was trimmed by 4 bases and V by 5 bases; bases with no gene match: 5. CDR3 sequence reads: CASSPETGGTGELFF. DNA of the CDR3: TGTGCCAGCAGCCCGGAGACAGGGGGCACCGGGGAGCTGTTTTTT.

In its sample, this clone was seen once. The chain is built from TRBV7-8 and TRBJ2-2; D gene ambiguous. The germline V gene has CDR1 SGHVS and CDR2 FQNEAQ. The V end lost 5 bases, the J end lost 5 bases, and 12 bases lay between the germline ends. The CDR3 has 14 amino acids. CDR3 loop: CASSPPEPTGELFF. The DNA of the CDR3 is TGTGCCAGCAGCCCACCTGAGCCGACCGGGGAGCTGTTTTTT.

The chain uses TRBV4-1 and TRBJ2-1, with a weak D call TRBD1 (5 bases). Germline CDR1 MGHRA, CDR2 YSYEKL. Trimming pared 3 bases from V and 6 bases from J, leaving 12 bases between. The CDR3 has 14 amino acids. The CDR3 DNA sequence: TGCGCCAGCAGCCAGGGGCCGAACTCCAATGAGCAGTTCTTC. Translation gives CASSQGPNSNEQFF.

The chain has TRBV7-2 and TRBJ2-1; 10 positions match TRBD2. The length of the CDR3 is 14 residues. Looked up from germline, CDR1 is SGHTA and CDR2 is FQGNSA. V was clipped by 4 bases and J by 9 bases; unmatched bases: 6. This CDR3 is CASSWGLANIEQFF. The CDR3 nucleotides read TGTGCCAGCAGCTGGGGACTAGCGAATATTGAGCAGTTCTTC.

The V and J genes are TRBV7-8 and TRBJ1-1; tentatively, D is TRBD1 (5 bases). The CDR3 length is 15 residues. CDR1 and CDR2 (germline): SGHVS, FQNEAQ. The V end was cut by 4 bases, the J end by 4 bases, with 16 bases between. CDR3: CASSSIQGWGTEAFF. In DNA form, the CDR3 reads TGTGCCAGCAGCTCTATCCAGGGTTGGGGCACTGAAGCTTTCTTT.

CDR3 coding DNA: TGTGCCAGCAGGGGTTTCCGACAGCCCCAAGAGACCCAGTACTTC. Translating gives CASRGFRQPQETQYF. The chain is built from TRBV5-6 and TRBJ2-5; TRBD1 might be the D (5 bases). V lost 5 bases, J lost 1 base, and 15 bases lay in between. The CDR3 covers 15 residues. Germline-derived CDR1 and CDR2 are SGHDT and YYEEEE.

The chain combines TRBV2 with TRBJ1-6; D not certain. Trimming pared 8 bases from V and 9 bases from J, leaving 11 bases between. Germline V gene sequence: CDR1 SNHLY, CDR2 FYNNEI. The CDR3 extends over 12 amino acids. The CDR3 DNA reads TGTGCCAGCGGCGCCAGCGGTTCACCCCTCCACTTT. As protein: CASGASGSPLHF.

This clone was counted only a few times. The chain carries TRBV6-6 and TRBJ2-7; maybe TRBD1 (5 bases). The CDR3 is made up of 15 amino acids. The V end was cut by 0 bases, the J end by 5 bases, with 14 bases between. CDR1 and CDR2 (germline): MNHNY, SVGAGI (reference sequence). This CDR3 is CASSYSSQGGHEQYF. The DNA of the CDR3 is TGTGCCAGCAGTTACTCGAGCCAGGGTGGGCACGAGCAGTACTTC.

The chain recombines TRBV18 with TRBJ2-5; D may be TRBD2 (6 bases). CDR1 is KGHSH and CDR2 is LQKENI in the germline V gene. V shed 3 bases and J shed 5 bases, with 13 bases lying between them. The CDR3 is made up of 14 amino acids. The CDR3: CASSPGGIEETQYF. In nucleotides, the CDR3 is TGTGCCAGCTCACCCGGGGGAATCGAGGAGACCCAGTACTTC.

V gene TRBV7-2 combines with J gene TRBJ1-2; 10 bases are a match to TRBD1. The CDR3 loop spans 15 amino acids. CDR1 and CDR2 from the germline V gene are SGHTA and FQGNSA. The V segment lost 5 bases and the J segment 4 bases; nucleotides outside the gene matches: 7. This CDR3 reads CASSLDRGRGYGYTF. The CDR3 nucleotides read TGTGCCAGCAGCCTAGACAGGGGGCGCGGCTATGGCTACACCTTC.

This clone was observed a handful of times. V is TRBV19 and J is TRBJ2-7, with TRBD1 identical over 7 bases. Germline V gives CDR1 LNHDA, CDR2 SQIVND (reference sequence). V lost 4 bases and J lost 3; bases outside the gene matches: 3. The CDR3 covers 13 residues. The CDR3 sequence is CASSTDRLYEQYF. CDR3 sequence (DNA): TGTGCCAGTAGTACGGACAGGCTCTACGAGCAGTACTTC.

The V call is TRBV18, the J call TRBJ1-6; 10 bases match TRBD1. With V trimmed by 6 bases and J by 7 bases, 6 bases remained unmatched. The CDR3 consists of 15 residues. CDR1 and CDR2 (germline): KGHSH, LQKENI. CDR3 coding DNA: TGTGCCAGCTCCCGTGGGACAGGGGTCAATTCACCCCTCCACTTT. Translating it yields CASSRGTGVNSPLHF.

The J gene is TRBJ2-2, the V gene TRBV27; TRBD2 matches 8 bases. In germline, CDR1 is MNHEY, CDR2 SMNVEV (reference sequence). This CDR3 is built from 16 residues. Losses at the gene ends were 7 bases for V and 0 bases for J; bases not matched to a gene: 7. CDR3 DNA sequence: TGTGCCAGCACCCCCCGGGAGGGAACGAACACCGGGGAGCTGTTTTTT. Its translation is CASTPREGTNTGELFF.

The chain combines TRBV7-2 with TRBJ2-3; no clear D gene. V lost 5 bases and J lost 6, with 18 bases in between. The CDR3 is made up of 15 amino acids. The V gene's germline CDR1 is SGHTA and CDR2 FQGNSA. This CDR3 is CASSLLGSQADTQYF. For the CDR3, the DNA is TGTGCCAGCAGCCTCCTTGGGTCTCAGGCGGATACGCAGTATTTT.

The rearrangement links TRBV6-6 to TRBJ2-7; D possibly corresponds to TRBD1 (6 bases). CDR3 length: 14 residues. CDR1 is MNHNY and CDR2 is SVGAGI in the germline V gene (reference sequence). The ends were cut back, 6 bases at V and 3 bases at J, with 15 bases in the middle. The CDR3 region has the DNA TGTGCCAGCAGATGGACAGTAAACATCTACGAGCAGTACTTC. As protein: CASRWTVNIYEQYF.